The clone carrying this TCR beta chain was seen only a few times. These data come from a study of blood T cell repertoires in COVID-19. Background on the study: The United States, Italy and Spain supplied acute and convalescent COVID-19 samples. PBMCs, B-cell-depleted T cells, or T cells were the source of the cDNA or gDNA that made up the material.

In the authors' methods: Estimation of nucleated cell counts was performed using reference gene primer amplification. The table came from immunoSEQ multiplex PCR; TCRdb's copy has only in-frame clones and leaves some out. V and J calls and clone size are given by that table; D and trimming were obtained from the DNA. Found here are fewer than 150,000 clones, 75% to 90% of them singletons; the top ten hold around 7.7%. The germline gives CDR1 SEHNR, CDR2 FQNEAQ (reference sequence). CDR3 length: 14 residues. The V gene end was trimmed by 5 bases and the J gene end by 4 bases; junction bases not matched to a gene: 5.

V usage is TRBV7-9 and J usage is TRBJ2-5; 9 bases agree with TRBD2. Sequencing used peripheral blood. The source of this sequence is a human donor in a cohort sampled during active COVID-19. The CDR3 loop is CASSRGLATETQYF. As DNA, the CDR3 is TGTGCCAGCAGCCGGGGACTAGCCACAGAGACCCAGTACTTC.